The 22 T cell receptor beta chains below all came from one sample that was sequenced in a study of blood T cell repertoires in COVID-19. The data were produced by immunoSEQ multiplex PCR, yet TCRdb's version contains in-frame clones alone and is incomplete. Seen here are roughly 240,000 clones, approximately 85% observed once, and the top ten hold approximately 8.2%. Sequencing was done on a sample of PBMCs or T cells enriched from blood (not recorded which). Source of these receptors: a woman aged 45-59 years with acute COVID-19.

V and J are TRBV19 and TRBJ2-7; D uncertain. Per germline, CDR1 LNHDA and CDR2 SQIVND (reference sequence). The CDR3 loop spans 14 amino acids. V was cut by 3 bases and J by 1 base, with 10 bases left in between. The CDR3 here is CASSIGQSSYEQYF. The CDR3 DNA sequence: TGTGCCAGTAGTATTGGGCAGTCATCCTACGAGCAGTACTTC.

The chain combines TRBV5-1 with TRBJ1-1; tentative D call: TRBD1 (5 bases). The V gene lost 0 bases and the J gene lost 7 bases, with 10 bases spanning the gap. Germline-derived CDR1 and CDR2 are SGHRS and YFSETQ. The CDR3 is 13 amino acids. For the CDR3, the DNA is TGCGCCAGCAGCTTGGAGGGGTTCAATGAAGCTTTCTTT. The encoded protein is CASSLEGFNEAFF.

Regarding this clone: Additional DNA sequences in this sample encode the identical CDR3. The chain carries TRBV30 and TRBJ2-1; D not resolved. CDR3 length equals 12 residues. Trimming removed 0 bases at V and 5 bases at J, with 5 bases between. CDR1 and CDR2 from the germline V gene are GTSNPN and SVGIG (reference sequence). The CDR3 is CAWSVRDNEQFF. The CDR3 bases are TGTGCCTGGAGTGTGAGAGACAATGAGCAGTTCTTC. The full variable domain, its missing parts supplied by reference TRBV30 and TRBJ2-1, is SQTIHQWPATLVQPVGSPLSLECTVEGTSNPNLYWYRQAAGRGLQLLFYSVGIGQISSEVPQNLSASRPQDRQFILSSKKLLLSDSGFYLCAWSVRDNEQFFGPGTRLTVL.

The chain combines TRBV7-2 with TRBJ2-7; TRBD1 agrees at 8 bases. Germline loops: CDR1 SGHTA, CDR2 FQGNSA. The V and J ends lost 5 bases and 3 bases, in that order; junction bases with no gene match: 6. This CDR3 has 14 amino acids. The CDR3 bases are TGTGCCAGCAGCCCACGAACAGGGGGCTACGAGCAGTACTTC. It codes for CASSPRTGGYEQYF.

This chain links TRBV25-1 with TRBJ2-7, with TRBD2 matching 7 bases. The CDR3 is 14 amino acids. The trim removed 3 bases at V and 3 bases at J, leaving 5 bases unmatched. From germline, CDR1 is MGHDK and CDR2 SYGVNS. CDR3 nucleotide sequence: TGTGCCAGCAGTGAGAGCGGGGTCCTCTACGAGCAGTACTTC. This codes for CASSESGVLYEQYF.

This chain joins TRBV9 and TRBJ1-1; tentatively, D is TRBD1 (5 bases). This CDR3 is 15 amino acids long. CDR1 is SGDLS and CDR2 is YYNGEE in the germline V gene. Trimming removed 2 bases from V and 4 bases from J, with 15 bases in between. The DNA of the CDR3 is TGTGCCAGCAGCGTCTCTGGGGGGGAGTTCACTGAAGCTTTCTTT. It encodes CASSVSGGEFTEAFF. Full variable domain (rest looked up from reference TRBV9 and TRBJ1-1): DSGVTQTPKHLITATGQRVTLRCSPRSGDLSVYWYQQSLDQGLQFLIQYYNGEERAKGNILERFSAQQFPDLHSELNLSSLELGDSALYFCASSVSGGEFTEAFFGQGTRLTVV.

The chain's CDR3 is CASSPGTGKDYGYTF. In DNA form, the CDR3 reads TGTGCCAGCAGCCCCGGGACAGGGAAGGACTATGGCTACACCTTC. The chain carries TRBV7-3 and TRBJ1-2, with 9 bases fitting TRBD1. V shed 5 bases and J 3 bases; nucleotides not matched to a gene: 7. The CDR3 extends over 15 amino acids. Germline V gene lookup returns CDR1 SGHTA and CDR2 FQGTGA.

This sequence joins TRBV15 and TRBJ1-1; a possible D gene is TRBD1 (5 bases). Germline V CDR1 and CDR2: LNHNV, YYDKDF (reference sequence). This CDR3 region has 13 residues. The V and J ends lost 0 bases and 7 bases respectively, with 9 bases between them. Here the CDR3 DNA reads TGTGCCACCAGCAGAGATTTTAGGGGTGAAGCTTTCTTT. Its protein is CATSRDFRGEAFF.

V usage is TRBV11-2 and J usage is TRBJ2-1; 9 nucleotides match TRBD1. In germline, CDR1 is SGHAT, CDR2 FQNNGV. This CDR3 comprises 16 residues. J gave up 6 bases and V 5 bases, and 11 bases lay outside the gene matches. In DNA, the CDR3 is TGTGCCAGCAGCATATTTCCGGGACAGGGTGGCAATGAGCAGTTCTTC. Its protein is CASSIFPGQGGNEQFF. The whole variable domain, filled in from reference TRBV11-2 and TRBJ2-1, reads EAGVAQSPRYKIIEKRQSVAFWCNPISGHATLYWYQQILGQGPKLLIQFQNNGVVDDSQLPKDRFSAERLKGVDSTLKIQPAKLEDSAVYLCASSIFPGQGGNEQFFGPGTRLTVL.

V usage is TRBV5-1 and J usage is TRBJ1-3, with 7 bases fitting TRBD1. The CDR3 runs to 15 residues. Trimming at V came to 4 bases and at J to 3 bases, leaving 7 bases not matched to a gene. CDR1 is SGHRS and CDR2 is YFSETQ in the germline V gene. CDR3 sequence reads: CASSGSTGSGNTIYF. The CDR3 DNA is TGCGCCAGCAGCGGCTCGACAGGGAGTGGAAACACCATATATTTT.

This chain connects TRBV7-9 to TRBJ1-6, with a tentative D call TRBD1 (5 bases). V gave up 2 bases and J gave up 5 bases, with 7 bases separating them. Germline CDR1 SEHNR, CDR2 FQNEAQ (reference sequence). This CDR3 has 14 amino acids. The chain's CDR3 is CASSLIRDNSPLHF. The CDR3 DNA reads TGTGCCAGCAGCTTAATCAGGGATAATTCACCCCTCCACTTT.

A few counts support this clone. This chain links TRBV3-1 (or the pseudogene TRBV3-2) with TRBJ2-7, with D possibly TRBD2 on 5 matching bases. The CDR3 is made up of 14 amino acids. The germline gives CDR1 LGHDT, CDR2 YNNKEL (reference sequence). Trimming removed 4 bases from V and 6 bases from J, with 16 bases in between. The CDR3 DNA reads as TGTGCCAGCAGCCCGACGCGCGGGTTAAGCGAGCAGTACTTC. This translates into CASSPTRGLSEQYF.

The V call is TRBV5-4, the J call TRBJ2-7; a weak D match, TRBD1 (6 bases). This CDR3 has 17 amino acids. Germline-derived CDR1 and CDR2 are SGHNT and YYREEE (reference sequence). The V end was cut by 4 bases, the J end by 3 bases, with 23 bases between. In nucleotides, the CDR3 is TGTGCCAGCAGCCATGGGGGCAGGGGCGAGGCGGTCTACGAGCAGTACTTC. Amino acids: CASSHGGRGEAVYEQYF.

This clone was seen a single time. This chain links TRBV7-9 with TRBJ1-5; 8 bases line up with TRBD1. Germline CDR1 SEHNR, CDR2 FQNEAQ (reference sequence). The CDR3 totals 14 residues. The V gene end was trimmed by 4 bases and the J gene end by 9 bases; junction bases not matched to a gene: 8. CDR3 protein: CASSSTGDSRPQHF. As DNA, the CDR3 is TGTGCCAGCAGCTCGACAGGGGATTCTCGGCCCCAGCATTTT.

The V gene is TRBV14, the J gene TRBJ2-1; 8 bases map to TRBD1. After removal of 4 bases from V and 4 bases from J, the junction contained 6 bases not matched to a gene. This CDR3 has 15 amino acids. Germline V gives CDR1 SGHDN, CDR2 FVKESK. The CDR3 DNA sequence: TGTGCCAGCAGCCCTCCCGGGACAGGTTACAATGAGCAGTTCTTC. It codes for CASSPPGTGYNEQFF.

The chain joins TRBV19 to TRBJ1-1; tentatively, D is TRBD1 (5 bases). Trimming shortened V by 5 bases and J by 1 base, and 8 bases separated the two germline ends. Per germline, CDR1 LNHDA and CDR2 SQIVND (reference sequence). This CDR3 is 13 amino acids long. The CDR3 coding sequence is TGTGCCAGTAGTTCGGACAAGAACACTGAAGCTTTCTTT. It specifies CASSSDKNTEAFF.

This chain links TRBV12-5 with TRBJ1-2, with 9 nucleotides matching TRBD1. The CDR3 has 14 residues. The germline gives CDR1 LGHNT, CDR2 FRNRAP. Trimming removed 4 bases from V and 4 bases from J; junction bases left unmatched: 4. CDR3 nucleotides: TGTGCTAGTGGTTCCCGGGACAGGGCCTATGGCTACACCTTC. This sequence encodes CASGSRDRAYGYTF.

This clone was recorded only once. The chain is built from TRBV7-2 and TRBJ1-6; 11 positions agree with TRBD1. The V segment lost 5 bases and the J segment 8 bases; nucleotides outside the gene matches: 5. Germline lookup yields CDR1 SGHTA and CDR2 FQGNSA. The CDR3 has 15 residues. CDR3 DNA sequence: TGTGCCAGCAGCAAGGACAGGGGGCGATATTCACCCCTCCACTTT. Protein: CASSKDRGRYSPLHF.

This clone was detected once. The rearrangement joins TRBV6-2 or TRBV6-3 to TRBJ2-7; 9 nucleotides line up with TRBD1. Germline V gene lookup returns CDR1 MNHEY and CDR2 SVGEGT. The CDR3 has 14 amino acids. The V and J ends lost 7 bases and 3 bases, in that order; junction bases with no gene match: 7. Here the CDR3 DNA reads TGTGCCAGCACCCCGGGACAGGGCCGCTACGAGCAGTACTTC. This translates into CASTPGQGRYEQYF.

This clone was picked up one time. This chain connects TRBV5-1 to TRBJ1-1; TRBD1 agrees at 9 bases. J was trimmed by 5 bases and V by 3 bases; bases with no gene match: 5. This CDR3 is built from 14 residues. Germline-derived CDR1 and CDR2 are SGHRS and YFSETQ. The chain's CDR3 is CASSSDRGGTEAFF. The CDR3 DNA follows: TGCGCCAGCAGCTCGGACAGGGGAGGTACTGAAGCTTTCTTT.

This chain connects TRBV20-1 to TRBJ2-5; 12 bases are a match to TRBD2. Trimming cost V 3 bases and J 0 bases; bases outside gene matches: 5. CDR1 and CDR2 from the germline V gene are DFQATT and SNEGSKA (reference sequence). The length of the CDR3 is 16 residues. The CDR3 DNA is TGCAGTGCTAGTCGGCTAGCGGGGGGGAACCAAGAGACCCAGTACTTC. Its protein is CSASRLAGGNQETQYF.

The gene calls are TRBV7-9 and TRBJ1-5; the D gene is possibly TRBD1 (5 bases). The CDR3 covers 16 residues. V was cut by 5 bases and J by 2 bases, with 16 bases left in between. Germline V lookup: CDR1 SEHNR, CDR2 FQNEAQ (reference sequence). Here the CDR3 DNA reads TGTGCCAGCAGCCCCGGAGGGGTGGGTGGCAATCAGCCCCAGCATTTT. Translating it yields CASSPGGVGGNQPQHF. Complete variable domain (other parts from reference TRBV7-9 and TRBJ1-5): DTGVSQNPRHKITKRGQNVTFRCDPISEHNRLYWYRQTLGQGPEFLTYFQNEAQLEKSRLLSDRFSAERPKGSFSTLEIQRTEQGDSAMYLCASSPGGVGGNQPQHFGDGTRLSIL.